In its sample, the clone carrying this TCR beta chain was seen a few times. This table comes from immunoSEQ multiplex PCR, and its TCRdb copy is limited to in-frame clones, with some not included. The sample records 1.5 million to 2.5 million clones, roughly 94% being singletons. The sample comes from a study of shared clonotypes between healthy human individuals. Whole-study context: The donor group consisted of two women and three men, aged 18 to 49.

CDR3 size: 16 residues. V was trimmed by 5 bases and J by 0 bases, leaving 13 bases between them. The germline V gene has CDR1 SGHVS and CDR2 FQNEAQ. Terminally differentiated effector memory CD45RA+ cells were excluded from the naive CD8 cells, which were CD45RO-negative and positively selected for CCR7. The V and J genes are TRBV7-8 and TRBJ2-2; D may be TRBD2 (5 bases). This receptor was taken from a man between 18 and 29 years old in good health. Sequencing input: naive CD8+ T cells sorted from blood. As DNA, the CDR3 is TGTGCCAGCAGCCTCAGCGGACCCACGAACACCGGGGAGCTGTTTTTT. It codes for CASSLSGPTNTGELFF.